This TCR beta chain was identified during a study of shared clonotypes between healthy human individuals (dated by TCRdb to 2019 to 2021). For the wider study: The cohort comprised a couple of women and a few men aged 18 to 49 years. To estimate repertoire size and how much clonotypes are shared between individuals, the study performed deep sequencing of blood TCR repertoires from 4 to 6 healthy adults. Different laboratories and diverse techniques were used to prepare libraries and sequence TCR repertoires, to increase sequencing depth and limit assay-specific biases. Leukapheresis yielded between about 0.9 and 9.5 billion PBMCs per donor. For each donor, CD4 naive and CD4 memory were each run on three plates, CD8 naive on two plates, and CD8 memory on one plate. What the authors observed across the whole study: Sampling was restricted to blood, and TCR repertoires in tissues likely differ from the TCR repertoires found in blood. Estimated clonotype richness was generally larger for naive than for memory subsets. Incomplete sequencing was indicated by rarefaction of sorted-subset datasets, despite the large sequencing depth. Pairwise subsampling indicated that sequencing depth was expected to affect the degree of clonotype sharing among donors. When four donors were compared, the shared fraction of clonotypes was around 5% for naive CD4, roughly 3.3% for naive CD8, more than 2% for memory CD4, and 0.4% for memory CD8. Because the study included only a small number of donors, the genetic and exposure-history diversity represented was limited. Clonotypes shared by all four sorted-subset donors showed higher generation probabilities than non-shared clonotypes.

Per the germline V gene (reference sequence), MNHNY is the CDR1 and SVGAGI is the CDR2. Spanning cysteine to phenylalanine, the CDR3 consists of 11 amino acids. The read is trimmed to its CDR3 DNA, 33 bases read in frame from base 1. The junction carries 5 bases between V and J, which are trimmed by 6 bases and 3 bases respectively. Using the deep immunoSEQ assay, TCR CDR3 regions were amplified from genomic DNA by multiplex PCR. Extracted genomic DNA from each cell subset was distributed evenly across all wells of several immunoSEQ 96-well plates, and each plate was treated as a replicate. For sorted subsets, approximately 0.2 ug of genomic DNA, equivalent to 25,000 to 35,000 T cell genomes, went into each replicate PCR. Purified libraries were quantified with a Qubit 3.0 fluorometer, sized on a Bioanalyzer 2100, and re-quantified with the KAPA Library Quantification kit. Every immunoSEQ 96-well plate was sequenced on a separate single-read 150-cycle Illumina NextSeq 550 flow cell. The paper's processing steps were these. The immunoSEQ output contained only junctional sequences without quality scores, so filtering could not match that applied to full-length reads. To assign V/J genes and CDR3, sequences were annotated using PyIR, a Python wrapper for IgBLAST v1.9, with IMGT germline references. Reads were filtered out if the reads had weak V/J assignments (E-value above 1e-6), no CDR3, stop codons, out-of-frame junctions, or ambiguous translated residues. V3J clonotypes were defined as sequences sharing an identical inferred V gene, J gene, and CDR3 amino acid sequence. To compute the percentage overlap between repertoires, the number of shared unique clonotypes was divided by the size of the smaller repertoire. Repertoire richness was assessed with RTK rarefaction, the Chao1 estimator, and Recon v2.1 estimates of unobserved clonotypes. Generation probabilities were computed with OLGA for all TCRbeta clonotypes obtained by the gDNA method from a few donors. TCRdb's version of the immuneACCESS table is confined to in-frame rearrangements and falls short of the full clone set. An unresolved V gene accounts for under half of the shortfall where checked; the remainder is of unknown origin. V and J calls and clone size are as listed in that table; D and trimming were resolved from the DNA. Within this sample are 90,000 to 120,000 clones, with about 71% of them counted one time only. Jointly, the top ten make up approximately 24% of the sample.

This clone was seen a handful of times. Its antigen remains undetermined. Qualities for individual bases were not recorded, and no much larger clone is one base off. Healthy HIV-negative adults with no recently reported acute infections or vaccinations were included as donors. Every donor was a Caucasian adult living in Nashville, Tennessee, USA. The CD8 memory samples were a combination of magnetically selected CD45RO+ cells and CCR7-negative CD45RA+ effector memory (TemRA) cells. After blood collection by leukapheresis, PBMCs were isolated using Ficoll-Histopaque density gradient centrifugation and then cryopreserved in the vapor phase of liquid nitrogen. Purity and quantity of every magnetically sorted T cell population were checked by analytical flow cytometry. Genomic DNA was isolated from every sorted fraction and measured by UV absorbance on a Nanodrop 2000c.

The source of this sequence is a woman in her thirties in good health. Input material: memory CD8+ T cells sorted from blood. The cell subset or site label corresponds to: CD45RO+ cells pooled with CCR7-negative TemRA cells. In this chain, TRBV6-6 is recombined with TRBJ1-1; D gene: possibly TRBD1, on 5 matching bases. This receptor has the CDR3 CASSRDTEAFF. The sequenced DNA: TGTGCCAGCAGCAGGGACACTGAAGCTTTCTTT.